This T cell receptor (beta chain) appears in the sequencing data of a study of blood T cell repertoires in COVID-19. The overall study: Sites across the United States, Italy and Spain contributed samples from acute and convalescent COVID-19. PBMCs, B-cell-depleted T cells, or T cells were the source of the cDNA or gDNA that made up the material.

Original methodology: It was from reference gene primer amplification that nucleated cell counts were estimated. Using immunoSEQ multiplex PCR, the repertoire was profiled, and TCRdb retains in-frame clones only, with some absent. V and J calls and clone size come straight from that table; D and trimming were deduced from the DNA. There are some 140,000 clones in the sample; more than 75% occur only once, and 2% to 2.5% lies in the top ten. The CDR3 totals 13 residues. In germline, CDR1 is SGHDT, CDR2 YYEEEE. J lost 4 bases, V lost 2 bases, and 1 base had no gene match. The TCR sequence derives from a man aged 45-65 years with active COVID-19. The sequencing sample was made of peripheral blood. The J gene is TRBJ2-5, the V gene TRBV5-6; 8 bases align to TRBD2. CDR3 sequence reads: CASSFSGAETQYF. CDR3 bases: TGTGCCAGCAGCTTTAGCGGGGCAGAGACCCAGTACTTC.